The 18 T cell receptor beta chains in this list originate from one sample, sequenced in a study of T cell responses to AZD1222 COVID-19 vaccine. Repertoires were generated with immunoSEQ multiplex PCR, while TCRdb's copy carries only in-frame clones and drops some. The table lists 95,000 to 150,000 clones, approximately 84% of them singletons, with around 10% in the top ten. The source material was peripheral blood, sampled on day 0 of AZD1222 vaccination. These receptors all come from an adult in good health.

The V and J genes are TRBV11-2 and TRBJ1-1; D is ambiguous. The germline gives CDR1 SGHAT, CDR2 FQNNGV. V was shortened by 3 bases and J by 4 bases, with 6 bases between the two germline ends. The CDR3 is made up of 12 amino acids. CDR3 nucleotide sequence: TGTGCCAGCAGCTTGTGGACCACTGAAGCTTTCTTT. This encodes CASSLWTTEAFF.

This clone has a handful of counts. This sequence joins TRBV9 and TRBJ1-5, with 7 positions matching TRBD1. The ends lost 3 bases at V and 4 bases at J; junction bases unmatched: 10. CDR1 is SGDLS, CDR2 YYNGEE, per germline. There are 16 residues in the CDR3. CDR3 amino acids: CASSAGGDSRNQPQHF. The CDR3, as DNA: TGTGCCAGCAGCGCCGGGGGGGACAGCAGGAATCAGCCCCAGCATTTT.

This clone was found a few times. V gene TRBV3-1 (or the pseudogene TRBV3-2) combines with J gene TRBJ1-3, with a tentative D call TRBD1 (6 bases). The germline V and J ends were trimmed by 1 base and 5 bases, with 9 bases remaining between them. From germline, CDR1 is LGHDT and CDR2 YNNKEL (reference sequence). The CDR3 contains 14 residues. Here the CDR3 DNA reads TGTGCCAGCAGCCAAGTGGGGGGCCGAAACACCATATATTTT. Encoded protein: CASSQVGGRNTIYF.

The CDR3 bases are TGTGCCAGCAGAAGGACAGGGGGCGATGCTAATGAAAAACTGTTTTTT. This translates into CASRRTGGDANEKLFF. The chain links TRBV7-9 to TRBJ1-4, with 11 bases aligning to TRBD1. The CDR3 runs 16 residues. Looked up from germline, CDR1 is SEHNR and CDR2 is FQNEAQ (reference sequence). Losses at the gene ends were 6 bases for V and 3 bases for J; bases not matched to a gene: 6.

The gene calls are TRBV7-3 and TRBJ2-3, with D unclear. The CDR3 has 14 residues. Per germline, CDR1 SGHTA and CDR2 FQGTGA. V was clipped by 2 bases and J by 2 bases, with 8 bases between them. The CDR3 here is CASSLLGITDTQYF. The CDR3 nucleotides are TGTGCCAGCAGCTTATTGGGGATCACAGATACGCAGTATTTT.

The chain recombines TRBV2 with TRBJ2-7; D ambiguous. The CDR3 length is 11 residues. Between the trimmed V and J ends, which lost 3 bases and 2 bases, there was a span of 2 bases. Germline assignment: CDR1 SNHLY and CDR2 FYNNEI. The CDR3 sequence is CASSDTYEQYF. The CDR3 coding sequence is TGTGCCAGCAGTGACACCTACGAGCAGTACTTC.

This clone was found a few times. This chain joins TRBV19 and TRBJ2-6, with D perhaps being TRBD1 or TRBD2 (5 bases each). With 1 base removed from V and 1 base from J, the gap between germline ends came to 8 bases. CDR1 is LNHDA and CDR2 is SQIVND in the germline V gene (reference sequence). The CDR3 is made up of 16 amino acids. The CDR3 nucleotides are TGTGCCAGTAGTATAGTTGGGGGTTCTGGGGCCAACGTCCTGACTTTC. Its protein product is CASSIVGGSGANVLTF.

The rearrangement uses TRBV21-1 and TRBJ2-7; the table gives TRBD1 as D, unverified against the DNA. TRBV21-1 is labeled a pseudogene. The CDR3 contains 17 residues. DNA for the CDR3: TGTGCCAGCAGCCGGCGGAGGCGTGACAGGGAAACCTACGAGCAGTACTTC. Protein: CASSRRRRDRETYEQYF.

The V call is TRBV5-6, the J call TRBJ2-5, with TRBD2 as a possible D gene (6 bases). Trimming took off 7 bases at V and 5 bases at J, with 21 bases between the two ends. The CDR3 has 15 amino acids. Germline CDR1 SGHDT, CDR2 YYEEEE. The CDR3 region is CASHIGLARLETQYF. The CDR3 DNA follows: TGTGCCAGCCATATTGGGCTAGCGAGATTGGAGACCCAGTACTTC.

This clone was seen just once. The chain is built from TRBV6-6 and TRBJ2-7; the match to TRBD1 covers 7 bases. Germline values: CDR1 MNHNY, CDR2 SVGAGI (reference sequence). The CDR3 runs 14 residues. The junction had 11 bases not matched to a gene; V was cut back by 6 bases and J by 6 bases. The CDR3 region has the DNA TGTGCCAGCAGGACTCGGGACAGTGGTTTCGAGCAGTACTTC. It encodes CASRTRDSGFEQYF.

This chain links TRBV12-5 with TRBJ2-5, with D uncertain. V lost 4 bases and J 4 bases, leaving 4 bases between the germline ends. CDR1 and CDR2 (germline): LGHNT, FRNRAP. CDR3 size: 11 residues. CDR3 loop: CASGWSETQYF. The DNA of the CDR3 is TGTGCTAGTGGTTGGTCAGAGACCCAGTACTTC.

In its sample, this clone was seen once. This chain joins TRBV5-1 and TRBJ1-1, with D maybe TRBD1 (6 bases). CDR1 and CDR2 (germline): SGHRS, YFSETQ. The V end lost 0 bases, the J end lost 4 bases, and 10 bases lay between the germline ends. CDR3 size: 14 residues. The CDR3 DNA reads as TGCGCCAGCAGCTTGGTGGCAGGGGCCACTGAAGCTTTCTTT. Its translation: CASSLVAGATEAFF.

The chain joins TRBV19 to TRBJ2-4, with 8 positions matching TRBD1. CDR1 and CDR2 from the germline V gene are LNHDA and SQIVND (reference sequence). V lost 0 bases, J lost 0 bases, and 4 bases stayed unmatched. The CDR3 runs 17 residues. The CDR3 here is CASSIDRDRLAKNIQYF. CDR3 DNA sequence: TGTGCCAGTAGTATAGATAGGGACAGGTTAGCCAAAAACATTCAGTACTTC.

This chain links TRBV6-5 with TRBJ2-2, with D perhaps being TRBD1 or TRBD2 (5 bases each). Trimming removed 0 bases from V and 9 bases from J, with 11 bases in between. The CDR3 sequence is 14 residues long. Germline CDR1 reads MNHEY; CDR2 reads SVGAGI. This CDR3 is CASSYSTGDRELFF. CDR3 in DNA: TGTGCCAGCAGTTACTCGACCGGGGACCGGGAGCTGTTTTTT.

The chain employs TRBV28 and TRBJ1-5; TRBD1 aligns across 7 bases. The CDR3 has 16 residues. With V trimmed by 0 bases and J by 2 bases, 4 bases remained unmatched. Germline V gives CDR1 MDHEN, CDR2 SYDVKM. Written as DNA, the CDR3 is TGTGCCAGCAGTTTATGGACAGGGATTCGCAATCAGCCCCAGCATTTT. Its protein product is CASSLWTGIRNQPQHF.

The V and J genes are TRBV9 and TRBJ1-1; a possible D gene is TRBD1 (5 bases). The CDR3 is 13 amino acids. The germline V and J ends were trimmed by 0 bases and 4 bases, with 7 bases remaining between them. Germline CDR1 is SGDLS and CDR2 is YYNGEE. The CDR3 protein is CASSVGGTTEAFF. CDR3 sequence (DNA): TGTGCCAGCAGCGTAGGGGGGACCACTGAAGCTTTCTTT.

The gene calls are TRBV24-1 and TRBJ2-1; the match to TRBD1 covers 8 bases. In germline, CDR1 is KGHDR, CDR2 SFDVKD. There are 15 residues in the CDR3. J was trimmed by 7 bases and V by 5 bases; bases with no gene match: 9. Here the CDR3 reads CATSGDQGAANEQFF. For the CDR3, the DNA is TGTGCCACCAGTGGGGACCAGGGGGCAGCGAATGAGCAGTTCTTC.

The rearrangement uses TRBV11-1 and TRBJ2-3; 7 nucleotides line up with TRBD2. The CDR3 has 14 amino acids. From germline, CDR1 is SGHAT and CDR2 FQDESV (reference sequence). The trim removed 4 bases at V and 6 bases at J, leaving 7 bases unmatched. This CDR3 reads CASSSALGGDTQYF. The CDR3 DNA reads as TGTGCCAGCAGCTCCGCCCTCGGGGGGGATACGCAGTATTTT.